These 3 T cell receptor beta chains originate from one sample sequenced in a study of T cell responses to AZD1222 COVID-19 vaccine. Here immunoSEQ multiplex PCR was the method, and the copy in TCRdb shows in-frame clones only, minus some. The sample contains around 110,000 clones, roughly 87% of which appear only once. The material was peripheral blood, obtained on day 0 of AZD1222 vaccination. All receptors derive from an adult in good health.

This sequence joins TRBV6-5 and TRBJ2-5, with D possibly being TRBD1 (5 bases). CDR3 length: 15 residues. The germline V and J ends were trimmed by 7 bases and 5 bases, with 20 bases remaining between them. Germline lookup yields CDR1 MNHEY and CDR2 SVGAGI. CDR3 sequence (DNA): TGTGCCAGCATTACCGACAGTGATAAGGGGGAGACCCAGTACTTC. Translating it yields CASITDSDKGETQYF.

J is TRBJ2-5 and V is TRBV7-2; 8 bases are a match to TRBD1. The CDR3 runs 15 residues. Per germline, CDR1 SGHTA and CDR2 FQGNSA. Unmatched junction bases numbered 6, after V lost 5 bases and J lost 1 base. CDR3 protein: CASSIRGTGQETQYF. Here the CDR3 DNA reads TGTGCCAGCAGCATAAGAGGGACAGGCCAAGAGACCCAGTACTTC.

This chain connects TRBV7-8 to TRBJ1-2, with D possibly TRBD1 on 5 matching bases. Trimming cost V 5 bases and J 8 bases, with 12 bases left between them. This CDR3 contains 12 residues. Germline V CDR1 and CDR2: SGHVS, FQNEAQ. In DNA form, the CDR3 reads TGTGCCAGCAGCCTGGGACCATCGGGCTACACCTTC. Residues: CASSLGPSGYTF.